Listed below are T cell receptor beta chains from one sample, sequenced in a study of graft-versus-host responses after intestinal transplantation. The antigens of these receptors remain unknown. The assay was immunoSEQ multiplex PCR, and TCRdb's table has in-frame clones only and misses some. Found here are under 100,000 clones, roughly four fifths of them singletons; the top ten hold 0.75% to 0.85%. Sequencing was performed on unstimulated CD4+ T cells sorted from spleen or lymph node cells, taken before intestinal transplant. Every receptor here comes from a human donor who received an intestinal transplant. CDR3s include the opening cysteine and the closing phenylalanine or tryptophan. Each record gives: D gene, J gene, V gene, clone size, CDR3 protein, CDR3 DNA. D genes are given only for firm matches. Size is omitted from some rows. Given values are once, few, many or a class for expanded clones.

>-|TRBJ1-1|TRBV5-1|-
CASSSGGTEAFF
TGCGCCAGCAGCTCCGGGGGCACTGAAGCTTTCTTT
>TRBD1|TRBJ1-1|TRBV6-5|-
CASSYWGRGQTEAFF
TGTGCCAGCAGTTACTGGGGCAGGGGGCAAACTGAAGCTTTCTTT
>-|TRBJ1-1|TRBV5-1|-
CASSVREGDTEASF
TGCGCCAGCAGCGTCAGGGAGGGAGACACTGAAGCTTCCTTT
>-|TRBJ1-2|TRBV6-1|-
CASSVTGRDGYGYTF
TGTGCCAGCAGTGTGACGGGGCGGGATGGCTATGGCTACACCTTC
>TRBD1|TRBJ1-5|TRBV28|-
CASTTGGWDQPQHF
TGTGCCAGCACAACAGGGGGATGGGACCAGCCCCAGCATTTT
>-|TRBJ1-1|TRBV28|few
CASSLTRVSTEAFF
TGTGCCAGCAGTCTCACACGGGTCTCCACTGAAGCTTTCTTT
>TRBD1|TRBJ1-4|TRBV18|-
CASSPQGATNEKLFF
TGTGCCAGCTCACCCCAGGGGGCAACTAATGAAAAACTGTTTTTT
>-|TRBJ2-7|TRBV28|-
CASSRPRSLRYEQYF
TGTGCCAGCAGTCGCCCTCGGAGTTTGCGCTACGAGCAGTACTTC
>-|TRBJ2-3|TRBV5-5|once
CASSSVSTDTQYF
TGTGCCAGCTCCTCGGTGAGCACAGATACGCAGTATTTT
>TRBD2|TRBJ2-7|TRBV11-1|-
CASSLKAGSYEQYF
TGTGCCAGCAGCTTAAAAGCGGGATCCTACGAGCAGTACTTC
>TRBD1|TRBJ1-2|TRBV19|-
CASSMDRDYGYTF
TGTGCCAGTAGTATGGACAGGGACTATGGCTACACCTTC
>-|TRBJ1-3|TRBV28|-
CASSPQRGRAGNTIYF
TGTGCCAGCAGTCCGCAGCGGGGACGAGCTGGAAACACCATATATTTT
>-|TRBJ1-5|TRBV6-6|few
CASSPGQSNQPQHF
TGTGCCAGCAGTCCCGGACAAAGCAATCAGCCCCAGCATTTT
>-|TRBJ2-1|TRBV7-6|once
CASSLINQGSEQFF
TGTGCCAGCAGCCTGATAAATCAGGGGAGTGAGCAGTTCTTC
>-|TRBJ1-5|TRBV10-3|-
CAISGGTLEAGPQHF
TGTGCCATCAGTGGTGGCACACTGGAGGCTGGGCCCCAGCATTTT
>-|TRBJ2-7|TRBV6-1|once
CASRDYSYEQYF
TGTGCCAGCAGAGACTACTCCTACGAGCAGTACTTC
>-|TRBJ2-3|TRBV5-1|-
CASSFSGSTDTQYF
TGCGCCAGCAGCTTTTCAGGGAGCACAGATACGCAGTATTTT
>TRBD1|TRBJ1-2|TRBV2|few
CASGPWTGLNGYTF
TGTGCCAGCGGACCCTGGACAGGCCTCAATGGCTACACCTTC
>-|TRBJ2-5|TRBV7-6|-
CASSSGRMRRQETQYF
TGTGCCAGCAGCTCCGGGCGCATGAGGAGGCAAGAGACCCAGTACTTC
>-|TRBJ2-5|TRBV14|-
CASSQVIGRGEETQYF
TGTGCCAGCAGCCAAGTCATCGGGAGAGGGGAAGAGACCCAGTACTTC
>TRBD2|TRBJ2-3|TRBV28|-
CASRMGLAGVTQYF
TGTGCCAGCAGGATGGGACTAGCGGGAGTTACGCAGTATTTT
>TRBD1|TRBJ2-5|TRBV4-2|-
CASSQRDSGETQYF
TGTGCCAGCAGCCAACGGGACAGCGGCGAGACCCAGTACTTC
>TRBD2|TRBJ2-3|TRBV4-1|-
CASSHAAGTSGVTQYF
TGCGCCAGCAGCCACGCTGCCGGGACTAGCGGGGTTACGCAGTATTTT
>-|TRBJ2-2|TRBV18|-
CASSPRGQRFGGELFF
TGTGCCAGCTCACCACGGGGCCAGCGATTCGGCGGGGAGCTGTTTTTT
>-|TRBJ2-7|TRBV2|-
CASRPGISYEQYF
TGTGCCAGCAGACCGGGGATCTCCTACGAGCAGTACTTC
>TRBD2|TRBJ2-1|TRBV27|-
CASSSSGIYNEQFF
TGTGCCAGCAGTTCTAGCGGAATCTACAATGAGCAGTTCTTC
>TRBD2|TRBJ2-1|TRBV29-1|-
CSVANLAGGLYEQFF
TGCAGCGTTGCCAATTTAGCGGGAGGGCTCTATGAGCAGTTCTTC
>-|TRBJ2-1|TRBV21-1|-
CASSTLAGGRNEQFF
TGTGCCAGCAGCACCCTAGCGGGAGGGAGGAATGAGCAGTTCTTC
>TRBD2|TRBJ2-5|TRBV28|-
CASSPAGPSYQETQYF
TGTGCCAGCAGTCCAGCGGGACCCTCGTACCAAGAGACCCAGTACTTC
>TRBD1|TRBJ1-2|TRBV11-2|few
CASSLDGGTGIYGYTF
TGTGCCAGCAGCTTAGATGGGGGGACAGGGATCTATGGCTACACCTTC
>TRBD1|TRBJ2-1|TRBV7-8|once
CASSLDRGRQFF
TGTGCCAGCAGCTTGGACAGGGGCCGGCAGTTCTTC
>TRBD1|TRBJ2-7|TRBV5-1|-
CASSFQGEHYEQYF
TGCGCCAGCAGCTTCCAGGGGGAACACTACGAGCAGTACTTC
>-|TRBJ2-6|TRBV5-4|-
CASSAGEGANVLTF
TGTGCCAGCAGCGCCGGGGAAGGGGCCAACGTCCTGACTTTC
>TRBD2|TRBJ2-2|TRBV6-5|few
CASMIGRAGELFF
TGTGCCAGCATGATAGGGAGGGCCGGGGAGCTGTTTTTT
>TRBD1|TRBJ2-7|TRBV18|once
CASSPAKTGSSYEQYF
TGTGCCAGCTCACCAGCCAAGACAGGGAGCTCCTACGAGCAGTACTTC
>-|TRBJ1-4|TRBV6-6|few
CASRRGGYNEKLFF
TGTGCCAGCAGAAGGGGGGGGTATAATGAAAAACTGTTTTTT
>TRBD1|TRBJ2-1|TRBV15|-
CATSRAGGTGYNEQFF
TGTGCCACCAGCAGAGCCGGAGGGACAGGGTACAATGAGCAGTTCTTC
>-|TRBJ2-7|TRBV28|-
CASSRGQRPYEQYF
TGTGCCAGCAGCCGAGGACAGCGACCCTACGAGCAGTACTTC
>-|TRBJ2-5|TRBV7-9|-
CASSLSGRETQYF
TGTGCCAGCAGCTTGAGCGGGCGGGAGACCCAGTACTTC
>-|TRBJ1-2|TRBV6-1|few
CASSVFFGGDKGGYTF
TGTGCCAGCAGTGTTTTCTTCGGGGGGGATAAAGGTGGCTACACCTTC
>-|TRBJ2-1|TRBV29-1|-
CSGTTIWEQFF
TGCAGCGGTACAACAATCTGGGAGCAGTTCTTC
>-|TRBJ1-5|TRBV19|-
CASSPYRAISNQPQHF
TGTGCCAGTAGTCCGTACAGGGCGATCAGCAATCAGCCCCAGCATTTT
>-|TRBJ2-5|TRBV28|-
CASSLSPPGQWGIGTQYF
TGTGCCAGCAGTTTATCCCCCCCTGGACAGTGGGGAATAGGGACCCAGTACTTC
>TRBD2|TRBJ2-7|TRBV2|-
CASSERGTSGQYF
TGTGCCAGCAGTGAGAGAGGGACTAGCGGACAGTACTTC
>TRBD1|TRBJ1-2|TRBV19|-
CASTRTGGNYGYTF
TGTGCCAGTACCCGGACAGGGGGCAACTATGGCTACACCTTC
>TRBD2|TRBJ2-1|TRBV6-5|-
CASSSLGLAGTQEQFF
TGTGCCAGCAGTTCACTGGGACTAGCGGGGACCCAGGAGCAGTTCTTC
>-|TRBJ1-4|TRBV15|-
CATSRALQGGEKLFF
TGTGCCACCAGCAGAGCCTTGCAGGGTGGGGAAAAACTGTTTTTT
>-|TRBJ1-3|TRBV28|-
CASSLRVGGRGNTIYF
TGTGCCAGCAGTTTACGCGTCGGGGGGCGTGGAAACACCATATATTTT
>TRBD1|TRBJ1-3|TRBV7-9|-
CASSLPPGQGKGNTIYF
TGTGCCAGCAGCTTACCTCCCGGACAGGGGAAAGGAAACACCATATATTTT
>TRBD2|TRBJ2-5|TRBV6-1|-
CATGLAWETQYF
TGTGCCACAGGACTAGCGTGGGAGACCCAGTACTTC
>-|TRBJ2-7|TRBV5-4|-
CASSSSGGPDYEQYF
TGTGCCAGCAGCTCGTCAGGGGGGCCTGACTACGAGCAGTACTTC
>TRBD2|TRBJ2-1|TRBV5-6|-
CASSWGGGSPYNEQFF
TGTGCCAGCAGCTGGGGGGGAGGGAGTCCCTACAATGAGCAGTTCTTC